Sequencing of this TCR beta chain was carried out in a study of T cells after yellow fever vaccination. The V gene's germline CDR1 is SEHNR and CDR2 FQNEAQ (reference sequence). The CDR3 is made up of 14 amino acids. V gave up 5 bases and J gave up 9 bases; unmatched junction bases: 10. Study-level findings and limits: Clones from primary vaccination mostly reappeared after the booster (less than 98% CD4, around 90% CD8).

5'RACE template switching generated TCR cDNA, adding a universal primer site and UMIs. MiXCR, applied by TCRdb to the 5' RACE reads, yields one record per CDR3 protein. The repertoire includes 300,000 to 350,000 distinct CDR3 sequences, around 4.5% of them detected once, and approximately 20% sits in the top ten. Many counts were recorded for this clonotype. What it recognizes is unknown. The TCR sequence derives from a man between 18 and 35 years old who received the YFV17D yellow fever vaccine. This chain connects TRBV7-9 to TRBJ1-5; TRBD1 agrees at 7 bases. Sequencing was performed on PBMCs, taken 15 days after the yellow fever booster vaccination. The CDR3 is CASSTQGTPAPQHF. The CDR3 coding sequence is TGTGCCAGCAGCACACAGGGGACCCCAGCGCCCCAGCATTTT.